A selection of T cell receptor beta chains follows, all from one sample in a study of blood T cell repertoires in COVID-19. Produced via immunoSEQ multiplex PCR; TCRdb's table is partial and in-frame only. The profile shows hundreds of thousands of clones, about nine tenths of them singletons. Sequenced sample: peripheral blood. The origin of the receptors is a woman between 50 and 59 years old who had recovered from COVID-19. The CDR3 runs from the conserved cysteine through the conserved F or W. Fields, in order: V gene, D gene, clone size, J gene, CDR3 DNA, CDR3 protein. The D gene is left open where the match is weak. Rows give clone size only sometimes, using once, few, many, or a class for an expanded clone.

V gene: TRBV9
D gene: NA
clone size: NA
J gene: TRBJ1-1
CDR3 DNA: TGTGCCAGCAGTCGTGGGTGGGGCGTCACTGAAGCTTTCTTT
CDR3 protein: CASSRGWGVTEAFF

V gene: TRBV11-2
D gene: NA
clone size: NA
J gene: TRBJ1-2
CDR3 DNA: TGTGCCAGCAGCTTAGGGGCAGGCCTTTCCTATGGCTACACCTTC
CDR3 protein: CASSLGAGLSYGYTF

V gene: TRBV6-2/TRBV6-3
D gene: NA
clone size: NA
J gene: TRBJ1-5
CDR3 DNA: TGTGCCAGCAGTTACTTTCTTCAGCCCCAGCATTTT
CDR3 protein: CASSYFLQPQHF

V gene: TRBV10-3
D gene: TRBD1
clone size: NA
J gene: TRBJ1-2
CDR3 DNA: TGTGCCATCAGTGAAACGACAGGGAATGGCTACACCTTC
CDR3 protein: CAISETTGNGYTF

V gene: TRBV19
D gene: NA
clone size: NA
J gene: TRBJ1-1
CDR3 DNA: TGTGCCAGTATTCAGGGATCGAACACTGAAGCTTTCTTT
CDR3 protein: CASIQGSNTEAFF

V gene: TRBV19
D gene: NA
clone size: NA
J gene: TRBJ1-4
CDR3 DNA: TGTGCCAGTAGTATTGAGCACCTTGGGCGAGAAAAACTGTTTTTT
CDR3 protein: CASSIEHLGREKLFF

V gene: TRBV5-1
D gene: TRBD1
clone size: NA
J gene: TRBJ2-7
CDR3 DNA: TGCGCCAGCAGCTTGGGGGACAGGGGAAACTCCTACGAGCAGTACTTC
CDR3 protein: CASSLGDRGNSYEQYF

V gene: TRBV5-1
D gene: NA
clone size: NA
J gene: TRBJ1-1
CDR3 DNA: TGCGCCAGCAGCTTGAAATCGACAGGACTGAACACTGAAGCTTTCTTT
CDR3 protein: CASSLKSTGLNTEAFF

V gene: TRBV4-2
D gene: TRBD1
clone size: NA
J gene: TRBJ1-1
CDR3 DNA: TGTGCCAGCAGCCCGATGTACAGGGGGCAGACTGAAGCTTTCTTT
CDR3 protein: CASSPMYRGQTEAFF

V gene: TRBV7-9
D gene: NA
clone size: NA
J gene: TRBJ2-7
CDR3 DNA: TGTGCCAGCAGCTCCCCGGTTTTCTACGAGCAGTACTTC
CDR3 protein: CASSSPVFYEQYF

V gene: TRBV13
D gene: NA
clone size: few
J gene: TRBJ1-2
CDR3 DNA: TGTGCCAGCAGCTTAGGGACAGCCTATGGCTACACCTTC
CDR3 protein: CASSLGTAYGYTF

V gene: TRBV4-2
D gene: NA
clone size: once
J gene: TRBJ1-2
CDR3 DNA: TGTGCCAGCAGCCAAGATCGGGACTCATCCCTGGGGTTCTATGGCTACACCTTC
CDR3 protein: CASSQDRDSSLGFYGYTF

V gene: TRBV10-3
D gene: NA
clone size: NA
J gene: TRBJ2-2
CDR3 DNA: TGCGCAATCGGGCAGACGAACACCGGGGAGCTGTTTTTT
CDR3 protein: CAIGQTNTGELFF

V gene: TRBV4-1
D gene: TRBD1
clone size: NA
J gene: TRBJ1-4
CDR3 DNA: TGCGCCAGCAGCCCGGGACAGCTGGGTGAAAAACTGTTTTTT
CDR3 protein: CASSPGQLGEKLFF

V gene: TRBV25-1
D gene: TRBD2
clone size: NA
J gene: TRBJ2-1
CDR3 DNA: TGTGCCAGCAGTGGCCGCTACGGGGAGGGCTCCTACAATGAGCAGTTCTTC
CDR3 protein: CASSGRYGEGSYNEQFF

V gene: TRBV28
D gene: NA
clone size: NA
J gene: TRBJ2-5
CDR3 DNA: TGTGCCAGCAGTGTCTTGGGAGCGACCCAAGAGACCCAGTACTTC
CDR3 protein: CASSVLGATQETQYF

V gene: TRBV4-1
D gene: TRBD1
clone size: NA
J gene: TRBJ2-1
CDR3 DNA: TGCGCCAGCAGCCAGGACAACTGGGGACAGGGGTCCTACAATGAGCAGTTCTTC
CDR3 protein: CASSQDNWGQGSYNEQFF

V gene: TRBV6-2/TRBV6-3
D gene: TRBD1
clone size: NA
J gene: TRBJ1-2
CDR3 DNA: TGTGCCAGCAGCTCATCCGGGACAGGGGCCACCTATGGCTACACCTTC
CDR3 protein: CASSSSGTGATYGYTF

V gene: TRBV10-3
D gene: NA
clone size: NA
J gene: TRBJ1-2
CDR3 DNA: TGTGCCATTCAGGGTAACTATGGCTACACCTTC
CDR3 protein: CAIQGNYGYTF

V gene: TRBV2
D gene: NA
clone size: NA
J gene: TRBJ2-1
CDR3 DNA: TGTGCCAGGGACAGCTACAATGAGCAGTTCTTC
CDR3 protein: CARDSYNEQFF

V gene: TRBV27
D gene: TRBD1
clone size: few
J gene: TRBJ1-4
CDR3 DNA: TGTGCCAGCAGGCAGGGGGCTTACGGTGAAAAACTGTTTTTT
CDR3 protein: CASRQGAYGEKLFF

V gene: TRBV6-5
D gene: NA
clone size: NA
J gene: TRBJ1-2
CDR3 DNA: TGTGCCGTCACCGACAGAACCTACTATGGCTACACCTTC
CDR3 protein: CAVTDRTYYGYTF

V gene: TRBV5-1
D gene: TRBD2
clone size: NA
J gene: TRBJ2-7
CDR3 DNA: TGCGCCAGCAGCTTCGGGACTAGCGGGAGCAGCTCCTACGAGCAGTACTTC
CDR3 protein: CASSFGTSGSSSYEQYF

V gene: TRBV28
D gene: TRBD1
clone size: NA
J gene: TRBJ1-2
CDR3 DNA: TGTGCCAGCAGTTCCGGACAGGGTCGACCTGGCTACACCTTC
CDR3 protein: CASSSGQGRPGYTF

V gene: TRBV28
D gene: NA
clone size: NA
J gene: TRBJ2-1
CDR3 DNA: TGTGCCAGCAGTTTAATAGATTACAGGTCCGGCAATGAGCAGTTCTTC
CDR3 protein: CASSLIDYRSGNEQFF

V gene: TRBV6-2/TRBV6-3
D gene: NA
clone size: once
J gene: TRBJ2-7
CDR3 DNA: TGTGCCAGCAGTCCCGGTACAGGGCCCTACGAGCAGTACTTC
CDR3 protein: CASSPGTGPYEQYF

V gene: TRBV27
D gene: TRBD1
clone size: NA
J gene: TRBJ1-2
CDR3 DNA: TGTGCCAGCAGTTTTCGGACAGGGGGCGGCTACACCTTC
CDR3 protein: CASSFRTGGGYTF

V gene: TRBV6-5
D gene: NA
clone size: NA
J gene: TRBJ2-1
CDR3 DNA: TGTGCCAGCAGTTACTCGCCGGGACTGGGTGGTGAGCAGTTCTTC
CDR3 protein: CASSYSPGLGGEQFF

V gene: TRBV4-1
D gene: NA
clone size: NA
J gene: TRBJ1-3
CDR3 DNA: TGCGCCAGCAGCCAGGGACTGGGCCCTGGAAACACCATATATTTT
CDR3 protein: CASSQGLGPGNTIYF

V gene: TRBV30
D gene: NA
clone size: once
J gene: TRBJ1-6
CDR3 DNA: TGTGCCTGGAGTCCCCAGGGTGATTCACCCCTCCACTTT
CDR3 protein: CAWSPQGDSPLHF

V gene: TRBV28
D gene: TRBD1
clone size: NA
J gene: TRBJ1-2
CDR3 DNA: TGTGCCAGCAGTTTAAAACCCGCAGGCAGGGGGATTGGCTACACCTTC
CDR3 protein: CASSLKPAGRGIGYTF

V gene: TRBV13
D gene: NA
clone size: NA
J gene: TRBJ1-6
CDR3 DNA: TGTGCCAGCAGACAGGACCGGGATTCACCCCTCCACTTT
CDR3 protein: CASRQDRDSPLHF

V gene: TRBV6-2/TRBV6-3
D gene: NA
clone size: NA
J gene: TRBJ1-2
CDR3 DNA: TGTGCCAGCAGTTACGTTGAGACAGACTATGGCTACACCTTC
CDR3 protein: CASSYVETDYGYTF

V gene: TRBV12-1
D gene: NA
clone size: NA
J gene: TRBJ2-2
CDR3 DNA: TGTGCCAGCAGCTTTGACGGGACAGGGAACACCGGGGAGCTGTTTTTT
CDR3 protein: CASSFDGTGNTGELFF

V gene: TRBV6-5
D gene: NA
clone size: NA
J gene: TRBJ1-1
CDR3 DNA: TGTGCCAGCAGTTACTCGAGGGTTAACACTGAAGCTTTCTTT
CDR3 protein: CASSYSRVNTEAFF

V gene: TRBV18
D gene: NA
clone size: NA
J gene: TRBJ1-3
CDR3 DNA: TGTGCCAGCTCACCACTTAAGCAGGGCCTTGGAAACACCATATATTTT
CDR3 protein: CASSPLKQGLGNTIYF

V gene: TRBV5-1
D gene: NA
clone size: once
J gene: TRBJ2-2
CDR3 DNA: TGCGCCAGCAGAGAGAGGGACACCGGGGAGCTGTTTTTT
CDR3 protein: CASRERDTGELFF

V gene: TRBV27
D gene: TRBD2
clone size: NA
J gene: TRBJ2-2
CDR3 DNA: TGTGCCAGCAGTTTAAGCGGGAGTTACACCGGGGAGCTGTTTTTT
CDR3 protein: CASSLSGSYTGELFF

V gene: TRBV7-3
D gene: NA
clone size: once
J gene: TRBJ2-1
CDR3 DNA: TGTGCCAGCAGCTTACACGGGAGCAATGAGCAGTTCTTC
CDR3 protein: CASSLHGSNEQFF

V gene: TRBV6-1
D gene: NA
clone size: NA
J gene: TRBJ1-1
CDR3 DNA: TGTGCCAGCAGTGACAGGGTGACGAACACTGAAGCTTTCTTT
CDR3 protein: CASSDRVTNTEAFF

V gene: TRBV7-6
D gene: NA
clone size: once
J gene: TRBJ1-1
CDR3 DNA: TGTGCCAGCAGCTTAGCCCCTCCAGGGGTCGACACTGAAGCTTTCTTT
CDR3 protein: CASSLAPPGVDTEAFF

V gene: TRBV5-4
D gene: TRBD2
clone size: NA
J gene: TRBJ2-1
CDR3 DNA: TGTGCCAGCAGCGTCGGGGGGGGCAGGTCGTACAATGAGCAGTTCTTC
CDR3 protein: CASSVGGGRSYNEQFF

V gene: TRBV7-9
D gene: TRBD1
clone size: NA
J gene: TRBJ1-2
CDR3 DNA: TGTGCCAGCAGTCATCCTCCTTCCGGACAGGGGGCGAATGGCTACACCTTC
CDR3 protein: CASSHPPSGQGANGYTF

V gene: TRBV5-1
D gene: NA
clone size: few
J gene: TRBJ1-1
CDR3 DNA: TGCGCCAGCAGCCCCTGGACAGCTAAGAACACTGAAGCTTTCTTT
CDR3 protein: CASSPWTAKNTEAFF

V gene: TRBV5-4
D gene: TRBD2
clone size: NA
J gene: TRBJ2-3
CDR3 DNA: TGTGCCAGCAGCTTACCCAGCGGGGGGCCACTCGGAGATACGCAGTATTTT
CDR3 protein: CASSLPSGGPLGDTQYF

V gene: TRBV28
D gene: NA
clone size: NA
J gene: TRBJ1-5
CDR3 DNA: TGTGCCAGCAGTTTATTTAGGCAGGCTCGCAATCAGCCCCAGCATTTT
CDR3 protein: CASSLFRQARNQPQHF

V gene: TRBV28
D gene: NA
clone size: NA
J gene: TRBJ2-7
CDR3 DNA: TGTGCCAGCAAAACCGGGACTTCCACTTCCTACGAGCAGTACTTC
CDR3 protein: CASKTGTSTSYEQYF

V gene: TRBV11-1
D gene: NA
clone size: NA
J gene: TRBJ2-5
CDR3 DNA: TGTGCCAGCAGCTTATCAGCCGGGAGCCAAGAGACCCAGTACTTC
CDR3 protein: CASSLSAGSQETQYF

V gene: TRBV6-2/TRBV6-3
D gene: NA
clone size: NA
J gene: TRBJ1-2
CDR3 DNA: TGTGCCAGCAGCCTCTCCAGGGCGTGGGGCTACACCTTC
CDR3 protein: CASSLSRAWGYTF

V gene: TRBV6-5
D gene: TRBD1
clone size: NA
J gene: TRBJ2-7
CDR3 DNA: TGTGCCAGCAGACTCAGACAGGGTTTGGGCTACGAGCAGTACTTC
CDR3 protein: CASRLRQGLGYEQYF

V gene: TRBV27
D gene: TRBD1
clone size: few
J gene: TRBJ1-1
CDR3 DNA: TGTGCCAGCAGTTTGACAGGGAGGACTGAAGCTTTCTTT
CDR3 protein: CASSLTGRTEAFF

V gene: TRBV9
D gene: NA
clone size: NA
J gene: TRBJ2-2
CDR3 DNA: TGTGCCAGCAGCGTAGCGGCTAGCGTTAACACCGGGGAGCTGTTTTTT
CDR3 protein: CASSVAASVNTGELFF